These 22 T cell receptor beta chains were sequenced from one sample in a study of cytomegalovirus exposure and HLA in healthy donors. Both 60 Vbeta primers and 13 Jbeta primers went into the PCR. Only in-frame clones appear in the TCRdb table, and some are missing; sequencing was by immunoSEQ multiplex PCR. The repertoire holds some 140,000 clones, with under 85% as singletons. The sequenced sample consisted of PBMCs. The receptors originated from a man aged 30-40 years in good health and CMV-seronegative.

The chain recombines TRBV6-5 with TRBJ1-1, with TRBD1 as a possible D gene (5 bases). CDR1 and CDR2 (germline): MNHEY, SVGAGI. There are 14 residues in the CDR3. Between the trimmed V and J ends, which lost 2 bases and 4 bases, there was a span of 11 bases. CDR3 sequence (DNA): TGTGCCAGCAGTTACGGATTTAGGGGCACTGAAGCTTTCTTT. Translated: CASSYGFRGTEAFF.

The chain links TRBV27 to TRBJ2-7; 7 positions agree with TRBD2. Germline V CDR1 and CDR2: MNHEY, SMNVEV (reference sequence). This CDR3 region has 14 residues. V gave up 7 bases and J gave up 5 bases; unmatched junction bases: 11. CDR3 in DNA: TGTGCCAGCAAGCCGCCCGGCGGGAGTGACGAGCAGTACTTC. This encodes CASKPPGGSDEQYF.

The chain combines TRBV5-1 with TRBJ2-7; 8 bases are shared with TRBD2. This CDR3 has 16 residues. V was pared by 0 bases and J by 2 bases, with 7 bases of the junction left unmatched. Germline V gene sequence: CDR1 SGHRS, CDR2 YFSETQ. The chain's CDR3 is CASSLGVAGRAYEQYF. Written as DNA, the CDR3 is TGCGCCAGCAGCTTGGGGGTAGCGGGGAGAGCCTACGAGCAGTACTTC.

This clone was counted between two and nine times. The genes are TRBV5-6 and TRBJ1-1; TRBD1 is a possible D gene (6 bases). The ends were cut back, 0 bases at V and 8 bases at J, with 14 bases in the middle. The CDR3 loop spans 14 amino acids. From germline, CDR1 is SGHDT and CDR2 YYEEEE. CDR3 DNA: TGTGCCAGCAGCTTGGGACAGGTTTGGGAAGAAGCTTTCTTT. Protein product: CASSLGQVWEEAFF.

The DNA of the CDR3 is TGTGCCAGCACGCCCAACAGGGGGGTGGCCGAGCAGTACTTC. Protein sequence: CASTPNRGVAEQYF. The chain recombines TRBV27 with TRBJ2-7; 8 positions agree with TRBD1. This CDR3 spans 14 amino acids. Germline V CDR1 and CDR2: MNHEY, SMNVEV (reference sequence). V shed 7 bases, J shed 6 bases, and the junction held 11 bases outside the gene matches.

Here the CDR3 reads CASSLSFPSGGVETQYF. The CDR3 DNA reads TGTGCCAGCAGTTTATCATTTCCTAGCGGGGGGGTAGAGACCCAGTACTTC. V usage is TRBV27 and J usage is TRBJ2-5; 12 nucleotides agree with TRBD2. The CDR3 runs to 17 residues. Germline V gene lookup returns CDR1 MNHEY and CDR2 SMNVEV (reference sequence). J lost 4 bases, V lost 0 bases, and 6 bases had no gene match.

The genes are TRBV6-1 and TRBJ1-2; a possible D gene is TRBD1 (5 bases). The CDR3 runs to 14 residues. Germline CDR1 is MNHNS and CDR2 is SASEGT. The ends were cut back, 5 bases at V and 8 bases at J, with 18 bases in the middle. The CDR3 nucleotides are TGTGCCAGCAGTCAGGACAATAGTAAAGCGGGCTACACCTTC. It is translated as CASSQDNSKAGYTF.

The chain couples TRBV5-6 to TRBJ2-1; 13 nucleotides line up with TRBD2. There are 18 residues in the CDR3. V shed 4 bases and J 6 bases; nucleotides not matched to a gene: 13. Germline V gives CDR1 SGHDT, CDR2 YYEEEE. This CDR3 reads CASSEQLAGGPFSNEQFF. DNA of the CDR3: TGTGCCAGCAGCGAACAACTAGCGGGGGGGCCTTTTAGCAATGAGCAGTTCTTC.

The V gene is TRBV7-6, the J gene TRBJ2-1, with 7 bases lining up with TRBD2. V dropped 0 bases and J dropped 4; count of bases not matched to a gene: 6. Germline-derived CDR1 and CDR2 are SGHVS and FNYEAQ. The CDR3 loop spans 16 amino acids. The CDR3, as DNA: TGTGCCAGCAGCTTAGCGGCTAGCGGACTGTACAATGAGCAGTTCTTC. Protein: CASSLAASGLYNEQFF.

The chain uses TRBV2 and TRBJ2-3, with D uncertain. The CDR3 runs to 14 residues. Germline V gene data show CDR1 as SNHLY and CDR2 as FYNNEI. Trimming removed 6 bases from V and 0 bases from J, with 10 bases in between. The CDR3 sequence: CASRRSSSTDTQYF. CDR3 bases: TGTGCCAGCAGGCGGAGTTCTAGCACAGATACGCAGTATTTT. Complete variable domain (other parts from reference TRBV2 and TRBJ2-3): EPEVTQTPSHQVTQMGQEVILRCVPISNHLYFYWYRQILGQKVEFLVSFYNNEISEKSEIFDDQFSVERPDGSNFTLKIRSTKLEDSAMYFCASRRSSSTDTQYFGPGTRLTVL.

This clone occurred a few times. The gene calls are TRBV12-5 and TRBJ2-4; TRBD2 might be the D (5 bases). V gave up 4 bases and J gave up 9 bases, with 13 bases separating them. The CDR3 contains 13 residues. In germline, CDR1 is LGHNT, CDR2 FRNRAP. The CDR3 here is CASGSELVGIQYF. DNA for the CDR3: TGTGCTAGTGGTTCGGAACTAGTCGGCATTCAGTACTTC.

This chain connects TRBV4-2 to TRBJ1-6, with D possibly TRBD1 on 5 matching bases. This CDR3 contains 15 residues. The germline V and J ends were trimmed by 0 bases and 8 bases, with 11 bases remaining between them. Germline-derived CDR1 and CDR2 are LGHNA and YNFKEQ. The CDR3 loop reads CASSQDPGRDSPLHF. DNA for the CDR3: TGTGCCAGCAGCCAAGATCCAGGGAGGGATTCACCCCTCCACTTT.

As for this clone: A junction end diverges from the germline sequence, so it may reflect a read error. Other DNA sequences from this sample encode an identical CDR3 as well. The V and J genes are TRBV29-1 and TRBJ2-3, with 8 bases identical to TRBD2. There are 18 residues in the CDR3. In germline, CDR1 is SQVTM, CDR2 ANQGSEA. In nucleotides, the CDR3 is TGCAGCGTCGAAGGATGGATTAGCGGGGCGAAAAGCACAGATACGCAGTATTTT. This codes for CSVEGWISGAKSTDTQYF.

Only a few counts were recorded for this clone. The chain combines TRBV7-9 with TRBJ2-7; maybe TRBD1 (6 bases). The CDR3 sequence is 13 residues long. The ends were cut back, 5 bases at V and 4 bases at J, with 12 bases in the middle. Germline values: CDR1 SEHNR, CDR2 FQNEAQ (reference sequence). CDR3 amino acids: CASSRTQGYEQYF. The DNA of the CDR3 is TGTGCCAGCAGCCGGACCCAGGGGTACGAGCAGTACTTC.

The chain employs TRBV4-2 and TRBJ2-1, with 9 bases lining up with TRBD2. This CDR3 has 18 residues. Germline assignment: CDR1 LGHNA and CDR2 YNFKEQ. The J segment lost 5 bases and the V segment lost 0 bases, leaving 11 bases of the junction unmatched. The CDR3 DNA follows: TGTGCCAGCAGCCAAGAAGCGGCCCTAGCGGGACCGCACAATGAGCAGTTCTTC. The encoded protein is CASSQEAALAGPHNEQFF.

This chain links TRBV30 with TRBJ1-1; the D gene is possibly TRBD1 (5 bases). Germline V lookup: CDR1 GTSNPN, CDR2 SVGIG (reference sequence). The CDR3 sequence is 13 residues long. Trimming took 2 bases from V and 5 from J, leaving 12 bases between them. CDR3 nucleotide sequence: TGTGCCTGGAGTAACCAGGGTGATACTGAAGCTTTCTTT. Translated, it gives CAWSNQGDTEAFF.

The chain joins TRBV7-7 to TRBJ2-5, with D possibly being TRBD2 (5 bases). The DNA end lines up better with TRBJ2-7; the J call may be wrong. This CDR3 has 13 amino acids. From germline, CDR1 is SSHAT and CDR2 FNYEAQ (reference sequence). The CDR3 region is CASASEGSYEQYF. The CDR3 DNA reads as TGTGCTAGCGCCTCAGAGGGCTCCTACGAGCAGTACTTC.

As regards this clone: The same CDR3 also results from other DNA sequences found in this sample. This chain uses TRBV4-3 with TRBJ1-2; D might be TRBD1 (5 bases). The CDR3 has 13 amino acids. V was shortened by 1 base and J by 6 bases, with 9 bases between the two germline ends. CDR1 and CDR2 from the germline V gene are LGHNA and YSLEER. CDR3 DNA: TGCGCCAGCAGCCAAGCTGGGGGGGATGGCTACACCTTC. Protein sequence: CASSQAGGDGYTF.

The chain recombines TRBV28 with TRBJ2-3; 9 bases are shared with TRBD2. The junction had 6 bases not matched to a gene; V was cut back by 0 bases and J by 5 bases. The CDR3 totals 16 residues. Germline V gene sequence: CDR1 MDHEN, CDR2 SYDVKM. CDR3 DNA: TGTGCCAGCAGTTTATGGTCTAGCGGGATATTAGATACGCAGTATTTT. Translation gives CASSLWSSGILDTQYF. The full variable domain, rest sourced from reference TRBV28 and TRBJ2-3, is DVKVTQSSRYLVKRTGEKVFLECVQDMDHENMFWYRQDPGLGLRLIYFSYDVKMKEKGDIPEGYSVSREKKERFSLILESASTNQTSMYLCASSLWSSGILDTQYFGPGTRLTVL.

This chain connects TRBV6-1 to TRBJ2-5; TRBD2 matches 9 bases. Germline CDR1 and CDR2: MNHNS and SASEGT. This CDR3 has 15 residues. V was pared by 8 bases and J by 5 bases, with 12 bases of the junction left unmatched. The CDR3 DNA reads as TGTGCCAGCTTTAGCGGGAGAGGGGGCAGGGAGACCCAGTACTTC. This sequence encodes CASFSGRGGRETQYF.

The chain combines TRBV11-2 with TRBJ1-1; no clear D gene. Germline assignment: CDR1 SGHAT and CDR2 FQNNGV. The ends were cut back, 3 bases at V and 7 bases at J, with 15 bases in the middle. CDR3 length: 14 residues. This CDR3 is CASSFIGDGGEAFF. CDR3 coding DNA: TGTGCCAGCAGCTTCATCGGGGATGGCGGTGAAGCTTTCTTT.

This chain uses TRBV4-3 with TRBJ2-7, with no clear D. Germline V gene sequence: CDR1 LGHNA, CDR2 YSLEER. Deletions cut 4 bases from V and 4 bases from J, with 14 bases between. The CDR3 runs to 14 residues. The CDR3 loop is CASSPFNSRYEQYF. DNA of the CDR3: TGCGCCAGCAGCCCGTTTAACAGCAGGTACGAGCAGTACTTC.